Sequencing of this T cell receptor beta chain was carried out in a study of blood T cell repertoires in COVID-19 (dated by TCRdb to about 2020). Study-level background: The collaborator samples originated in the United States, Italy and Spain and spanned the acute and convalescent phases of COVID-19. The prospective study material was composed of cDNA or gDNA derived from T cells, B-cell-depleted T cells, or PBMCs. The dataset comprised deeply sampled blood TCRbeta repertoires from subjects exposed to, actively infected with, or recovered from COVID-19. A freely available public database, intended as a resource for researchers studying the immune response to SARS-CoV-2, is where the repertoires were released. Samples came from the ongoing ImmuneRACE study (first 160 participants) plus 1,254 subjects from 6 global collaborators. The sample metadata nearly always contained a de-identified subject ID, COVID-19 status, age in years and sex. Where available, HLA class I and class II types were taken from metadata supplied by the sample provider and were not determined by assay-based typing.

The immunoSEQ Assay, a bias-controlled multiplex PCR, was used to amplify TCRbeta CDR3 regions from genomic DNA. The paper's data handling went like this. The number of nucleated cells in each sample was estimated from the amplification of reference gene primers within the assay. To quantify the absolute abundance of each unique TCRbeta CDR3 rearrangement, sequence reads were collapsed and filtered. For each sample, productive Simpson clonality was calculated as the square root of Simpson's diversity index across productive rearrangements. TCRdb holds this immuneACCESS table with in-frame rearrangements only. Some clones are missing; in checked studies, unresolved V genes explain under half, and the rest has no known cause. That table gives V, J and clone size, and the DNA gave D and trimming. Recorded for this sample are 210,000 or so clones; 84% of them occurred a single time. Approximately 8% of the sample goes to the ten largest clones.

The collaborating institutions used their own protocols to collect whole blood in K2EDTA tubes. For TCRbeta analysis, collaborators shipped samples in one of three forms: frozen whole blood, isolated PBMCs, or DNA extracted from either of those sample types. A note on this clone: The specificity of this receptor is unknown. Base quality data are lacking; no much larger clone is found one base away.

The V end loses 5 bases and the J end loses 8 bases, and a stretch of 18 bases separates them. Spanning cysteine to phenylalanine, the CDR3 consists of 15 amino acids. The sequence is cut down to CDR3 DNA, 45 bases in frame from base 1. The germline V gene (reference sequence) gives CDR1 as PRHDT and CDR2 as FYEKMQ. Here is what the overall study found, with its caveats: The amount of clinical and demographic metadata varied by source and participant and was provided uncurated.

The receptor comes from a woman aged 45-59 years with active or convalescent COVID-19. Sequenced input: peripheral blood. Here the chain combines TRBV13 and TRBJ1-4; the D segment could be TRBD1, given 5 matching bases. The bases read TGTGCCAGCAGCCCAGGGCGGGGCGGGAGAGAAAAACTGTTTTTT. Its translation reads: CASSPGRGGREKLFF.